The clone carrying this T cell receptor beta chain was counted a few times. The germline gene is not matched at one end of the junction; a read error may be the cause. This sample is part of a study of read filtering for tumor transcriptome and immune sequencing. Germline V gives CDR1 MNHEY, CDR2 SVGEGT. The CDR3 length is 15 residues. Molecular barcoded adaptors covering alpha/delta and beta/gamma chains were used on 400 ng RNA. From the reads, TCRdb called clonotypes with MiXCR, one entry per CDR3 protein. The sample lists 20,000 or so distinct CDR3 sequences, roughly 22% occurring once. The clonotype was recovered from a donor over 35 with multiple myeloma. The sample was a population of CD138-negative cells sorted from bone marrow. The chain recombines TRBV6-2 or TRBV6-3 with TRBJ1-3, with D maybe TRBD1 (6 bases). CDR3 DNA sequence: TGTGCTAGCAGTTACAGGACAGTCTCTGGAAACACCATATATTTT. This gives the protein CASSYRTVSGNTIYF.